The present TCR beta chain was sequenced within a study of blood T cells in healthy people across ages. The CDR3 extends over 15 amino acids. The germline V gene encodes CDR1 SGHNT and CDR2 YYREEE (reference sequence). The use of a sample-barcoded 5' primer and a J-beta primer mix characterized a second PCR of 7 to 11 cycles. TCRdb analysed the 5' RACE reads with MiXCR anew, one entry per CDR3 protein. This table holds around 280,000 distinct CDR3 sequences, around 27% found once. Worth noting for this clonotype: Germline is not matched at one junction end, which may reflect a read error.

Input material: blood. This sequence joins TRBV5-4 and TRBJ1-1, with TRBD1 matching 7 bases. This TCR derives from a woman aged 65 to 85 in good health. Here the CDR3 DNA reads TGTACCAGCAGCTCCCAAGGGGGCGCAGACCCTGAAGCTTTCTTT. Amino acid sequence: CTSSSQGGADPEAFF.